This T cell receptor beta chain was sequenced during a study of vaccination and CD4 T cells after COVID-19. A remark on this clonotype: Its antigen is currently unknown. Its ends do not fully match the called genes, so a read error is possible.

Germline V gene data show CDR1 as SNHLY and CDR2 as FYNNEI. This CDR3 region has 14 residues. Treatment denoted: approximately nine-day PBMC culture with coronavirus spike peptide pools or control peptides (ViraFEST assay). CD4+ T cells that had been cultured provided DNA sequenced with the Oncomine TCR Beta short-read assay. Genomic DNA was isolated from cultured CD4+ T cells. TCRdb reprocessed the PCR reads via MiXCR and lists one record per CDR3 protein. The table lists 10,000 to 13,000 distinct CDR3 sequences, 31% of them singletons. V is TRBV2 and J is TRBJ1-6; no clear D gene. This receptor was identified in a human donor who had recovered from COVID-19. Sequencing was carried out using CD4+ T cells from blood, cultured in vitro. The CDR3 loop is CAGRLTRDNSPLHF. The CDR3 DNA is TGTGCCGGCAGGCTAACTAGGGATAATTCACCCCTCCACTTT.